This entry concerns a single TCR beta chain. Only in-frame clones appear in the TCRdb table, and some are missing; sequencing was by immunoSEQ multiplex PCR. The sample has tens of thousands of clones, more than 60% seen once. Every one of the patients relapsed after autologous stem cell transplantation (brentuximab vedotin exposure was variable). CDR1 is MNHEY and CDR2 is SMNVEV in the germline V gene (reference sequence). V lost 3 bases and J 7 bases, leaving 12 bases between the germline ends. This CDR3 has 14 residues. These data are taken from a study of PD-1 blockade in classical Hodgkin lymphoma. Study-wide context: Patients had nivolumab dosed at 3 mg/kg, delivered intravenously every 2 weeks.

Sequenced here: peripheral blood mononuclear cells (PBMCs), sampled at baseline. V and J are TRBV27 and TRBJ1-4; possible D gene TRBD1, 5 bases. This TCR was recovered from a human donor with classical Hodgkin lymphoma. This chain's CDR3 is CASSFFGAGEKLFF. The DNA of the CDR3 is TGTGCCAGCAGTTTTTTCGGGGCGGGTGAAAAACTGTTTTTT.